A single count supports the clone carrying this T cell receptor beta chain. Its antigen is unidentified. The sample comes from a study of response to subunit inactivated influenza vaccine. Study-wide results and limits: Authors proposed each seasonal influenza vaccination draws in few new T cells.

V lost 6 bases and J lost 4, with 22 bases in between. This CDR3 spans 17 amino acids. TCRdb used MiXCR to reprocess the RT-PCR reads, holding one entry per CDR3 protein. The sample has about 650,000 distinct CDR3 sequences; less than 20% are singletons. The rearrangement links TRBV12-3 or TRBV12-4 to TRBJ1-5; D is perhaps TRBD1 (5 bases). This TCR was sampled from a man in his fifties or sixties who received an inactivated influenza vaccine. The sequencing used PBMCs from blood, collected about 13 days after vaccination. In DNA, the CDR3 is TGTGCCAGCAGATCTCACCGGGATAGGGGAGGTAATCAGCCCCAGCATTTT. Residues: CASRSHRDRGGNQPQHF.